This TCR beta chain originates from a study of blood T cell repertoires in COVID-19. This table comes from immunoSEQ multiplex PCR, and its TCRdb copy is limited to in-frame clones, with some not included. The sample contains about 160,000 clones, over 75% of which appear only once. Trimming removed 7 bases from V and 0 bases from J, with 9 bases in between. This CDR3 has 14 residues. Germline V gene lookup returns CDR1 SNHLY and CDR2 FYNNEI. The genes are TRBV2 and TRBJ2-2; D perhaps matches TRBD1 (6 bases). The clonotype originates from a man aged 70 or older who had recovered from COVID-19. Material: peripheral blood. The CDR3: CASKTGPNTGELFF. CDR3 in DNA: TGTGCCAGCAAGACAGGCCCGAACACCGGGGAGCTGTTTTTT.